This TCR beta chain was observed in a study of blood T cells in healthy people across ages. Whole-study results and caveats: PBMCs were not sorted, which prevented a conclusive comparison of naive versus antigen-experienced cells.

As concerns this clonotype: No antigen is known for it.

Healthy Caucasians from Russia aged roughly 6 to 95 served as donors. The CDR3 contains 13 residues. From germline, CDR1 is ENHRY and CDR2 SYGVKD. Then a second PCR, running about 6 to 11 cycles, was carried out with a sample-barcoded 5' primer and a J-beta primer mix. TCRdb re-derived calls from the 5' RACE reads in MiXCR, one entry per CDR3 protein. This sample has 450,000 to 650,000 distinct CDR3 sequences, with around 24% found just once. This sample was also put to use in a study of T cells of mothers and their children. From that second work: The M1S primer of the second PCR added sample barcodes and 2-4 random nucleotides. Slightly, though not significantly, more overlap was seen in related than in unrelated mother-child pairs.

The V gene is TRBV10-3, the J gene TRBJ2-5, with D perhaps matching TRBD1 (6 bases). The end of the DNA aligns better with TRBJ2-1, so the J call may be wrong. This receptor was taken from a boy between 10 and 17 years old in good health. Input material: blood. CDR3: CAISVGQFNEQFF. The CDR3 DNA sequence: TGTGCCATCAGCGTCGGACAGTTCAATGAGCAGTTCTTC.